The present TCR beta chain was sequenced within a study of cytomegalovirus exposure and HLA in healthy donors. This CDR3 is built from 12 residues. Trimming took 6 bases from V and 3 from J, leaving 8 bases between them. CDR1 is MNHNY, CDR2 SVGAGI, per germline (reference sequence). The PCR employed 60 Vbeta primers together with 13 Jbeta primers. Sequencing was performed with immunoSEQ multiplex PCR; in TCRdb, only in-frame clones are kept and a portion is missing. This sample has about 130,000 clones, with 17% found just once. The chain recombines TRBV6-6 with TRBJ1-1; D unclear. The specimen was PBMCs. The origin of this receptor is a female donor in good health and CMV-seropositive. Here the CDR3 reads CASSTRDTEAFF. The CDR3 DNA sequence: TGTGCCAGCAGCACCCGGGACACTGAAGCTTTCTTT.